Listed below are T cell receptor beta chains from one sample, sequenced in a study of T-cell memory formation after mild COVID-19. A single record per CDR3 protein comes from TCRdb applying MiXCR to the 5' RACE reads. This table holds roughly 240,000 distinct CDR3 sequences, approximately 15% found once. The sequenced sample was PBMCs or a T cell subset sorted from them (not recorded which). The receptors stem from an adult woman who had mild COVID-19 (a few samples of this study predate the infection). Cell type and time point are not known. Both conserved end residues are part of each CDR3.

V	J	length	CDR3
TRBV7-2	TRBJ2-5	13	CASSSGGPQTQYF
TRBV5-1	TRBJ1-1	15	CASSLVPGGLTEAFF
TRBV24-1	TRBJ1-5	16	CATSDVAGGGDQPQHF
TRBV7-8	TRBJ1-2	13	CASSLGQIYGYTF
TRBV5-1	TRBJ1-1	14	CASSSGEMDTEAFF
TRBV30	TRBJ2-2	18	CAWSAMGVLGRHDGELFF
TRBV7-9	TRBJ2-5	16	CASSLAPGRWQETQYF
TRBV11-3	TRBJ2-3	14	CASSKGEGLAEGNF
TRBV2	TRBJ1-1	15	CASSEAQGADTEAFF
TRBV12-3/TRBV12-4	TRBJ1-5	14	CASRSTRRNQPQHF